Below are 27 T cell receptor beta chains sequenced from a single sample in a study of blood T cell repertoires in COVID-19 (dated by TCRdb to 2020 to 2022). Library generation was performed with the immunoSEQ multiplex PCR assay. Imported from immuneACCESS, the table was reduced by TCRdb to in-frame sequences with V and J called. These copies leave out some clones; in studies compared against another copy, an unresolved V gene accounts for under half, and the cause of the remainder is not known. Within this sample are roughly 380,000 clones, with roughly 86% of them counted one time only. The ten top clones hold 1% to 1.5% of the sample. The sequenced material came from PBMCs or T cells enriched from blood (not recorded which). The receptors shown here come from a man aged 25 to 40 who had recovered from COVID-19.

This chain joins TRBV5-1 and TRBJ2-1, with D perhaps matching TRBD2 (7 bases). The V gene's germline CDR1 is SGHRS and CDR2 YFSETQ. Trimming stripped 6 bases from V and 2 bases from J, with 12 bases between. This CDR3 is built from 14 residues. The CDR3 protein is CASNTGGPYNEQFF. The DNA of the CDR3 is TGCGCCAGCAATACCGGGGGGCCCTACAATGAGCAGTTCTTC.

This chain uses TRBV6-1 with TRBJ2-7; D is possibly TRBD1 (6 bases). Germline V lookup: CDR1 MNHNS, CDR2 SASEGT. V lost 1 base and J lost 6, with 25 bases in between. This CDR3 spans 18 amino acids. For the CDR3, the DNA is TGTGCCAGCAGTGAAGTCACCCCGGGACATTCCACGGTTAGCGAGCAGTACTTC. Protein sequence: CASSEVTPGHSTVSEQYF.

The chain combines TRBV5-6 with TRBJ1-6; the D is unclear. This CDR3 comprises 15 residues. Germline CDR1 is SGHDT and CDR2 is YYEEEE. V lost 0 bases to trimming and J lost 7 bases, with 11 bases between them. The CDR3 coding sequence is TGTGCCAGCAGCTTGGGTCAGTGGCAGAATTCACCCCTCCACTTT. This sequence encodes CASSLGQWQNSPLHF.

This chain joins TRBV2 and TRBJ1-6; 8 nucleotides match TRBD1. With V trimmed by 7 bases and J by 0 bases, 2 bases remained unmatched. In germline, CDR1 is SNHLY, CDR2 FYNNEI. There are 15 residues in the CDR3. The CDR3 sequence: CASKTGDSYNSPLHF. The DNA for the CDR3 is TGTGCCAGCAAGACAGGGGACTCCTATAATTCACCCCTCCACTTT. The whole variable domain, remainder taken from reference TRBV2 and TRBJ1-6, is EPEVTQTPSHQVTQMGQEVILRCVPISNHLYFYWYRQILGQKVEFLVSFYNNEISEKSEIFDDQFSVERPDGSNFTLKIRSTKLEDSAMYFCASKTGDSYNSPLHFGNGTRLTVT.

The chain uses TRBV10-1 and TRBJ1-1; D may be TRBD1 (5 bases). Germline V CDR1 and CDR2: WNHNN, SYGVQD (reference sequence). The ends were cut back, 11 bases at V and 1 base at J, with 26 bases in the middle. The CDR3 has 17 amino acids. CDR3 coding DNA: TGCGCCTCCTCGAACAGGAACCTTGGTTTTTCGAACACTGAAGCTTTCTTT. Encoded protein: CASSNRNLGFSNTEAFF.

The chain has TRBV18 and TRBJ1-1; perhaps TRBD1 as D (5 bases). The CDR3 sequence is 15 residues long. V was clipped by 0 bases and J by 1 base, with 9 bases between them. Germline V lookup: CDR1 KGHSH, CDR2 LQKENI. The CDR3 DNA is TGTGCCAGCTCACCACCCCGCGGGGGGAACACTGAAGCTTTCTTT. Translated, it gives CASSPPRGGNTEAFF.

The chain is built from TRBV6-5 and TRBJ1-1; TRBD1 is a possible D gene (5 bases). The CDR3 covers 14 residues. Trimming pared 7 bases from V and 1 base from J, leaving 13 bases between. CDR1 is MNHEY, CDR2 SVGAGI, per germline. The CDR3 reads CASTRDFENTEAFF. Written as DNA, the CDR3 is TGTGCCAGCACCCGGGACTTCGAGAACACTGAAGCTTTCTTT.

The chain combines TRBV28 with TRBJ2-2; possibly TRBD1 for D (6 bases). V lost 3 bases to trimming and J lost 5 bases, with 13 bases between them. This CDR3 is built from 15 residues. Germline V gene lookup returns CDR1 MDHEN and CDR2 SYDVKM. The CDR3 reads CASSFAGEGTGELFF. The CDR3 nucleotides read TGTGCCAGCAGTTTTGCAGGGGAAGGAACCGGGGAGCTGTTTTTT.

CDR3 nucleotide sequence: TGTGCCAGCAGCGTCGCAGGTACGAGCTACAATGAGCAGTTCTTC. This encodes CASSVAGTSYNEQFF. The gene calls are TRBV5-5 and TRBJ2-1, with unresolved D. CDR1 and CDR2 (germline): SGHKS, YYEKEE (reference sequence). This CDR3 has 15 amino acids. The V end was cut by 4 bases, the J end by 3 bases, with 14 bases between.

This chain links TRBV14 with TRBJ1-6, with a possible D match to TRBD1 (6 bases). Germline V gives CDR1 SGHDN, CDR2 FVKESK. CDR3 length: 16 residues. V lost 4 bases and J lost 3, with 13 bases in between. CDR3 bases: TGTGCCAGCAGCCCTTCGGACAGCCTCTATAATTCACCCCTCCACTTT. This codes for CASSPSDSLYNSPLHF. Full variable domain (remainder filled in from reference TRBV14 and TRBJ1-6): EAGVTQFPSHSVIEKGQTVTLRCDPISGHDNLYWYRRVMGKEIKFLLHFVKESKQDESGMPNNRFLAERTGGTYSTLKVQPAELEDSGVYFCASSPSDSLYNSPLHFGNGTRLTVT.

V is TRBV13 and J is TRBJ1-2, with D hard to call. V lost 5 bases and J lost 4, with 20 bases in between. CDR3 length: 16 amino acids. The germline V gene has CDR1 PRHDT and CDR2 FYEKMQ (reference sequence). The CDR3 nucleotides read TGTGCCAGCAGCCCGCGGGCCCCTATCCCGGGCTATGGCTACACCTTC. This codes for CASSPRAPIPGYGYTF.

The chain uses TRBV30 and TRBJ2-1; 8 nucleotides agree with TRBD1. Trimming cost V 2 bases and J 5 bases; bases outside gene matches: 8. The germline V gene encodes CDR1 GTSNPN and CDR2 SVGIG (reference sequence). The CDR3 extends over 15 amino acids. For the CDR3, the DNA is TGTGCCTGGAGTACCCGGGACAGGCGTAACAATGAGCAGTTCTTC. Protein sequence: CAWSTRDRRNNEQFF. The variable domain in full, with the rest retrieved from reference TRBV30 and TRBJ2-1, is SQTIHQWPATLVQPVGSPLSLECTVEGTSNPNLYWYRQAAGRGLQLLFYSVGIGQISSEVPQNLSASRPQDRQFILSSKKLLLSDSGFYLCAWSTRDRRNNEQFFGPGTRLTVL.

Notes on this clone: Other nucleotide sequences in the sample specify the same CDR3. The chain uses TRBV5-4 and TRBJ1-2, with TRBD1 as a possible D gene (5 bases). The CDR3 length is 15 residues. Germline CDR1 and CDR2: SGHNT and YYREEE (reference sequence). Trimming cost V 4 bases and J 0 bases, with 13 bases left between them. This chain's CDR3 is CASSGGQGTNYGYTF. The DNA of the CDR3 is TGTGCCAGCAGCGGCGGACAAGGGACTAACTATGGCTACACCTTC. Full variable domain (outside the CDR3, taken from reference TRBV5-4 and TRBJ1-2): ETGVTQSPTHLIKTRGQQVTLRCSSQSGHNTVSWYQQALGQGPQFIFQYYREEENGRGNFPPRFSGLQFPNYSSELNVNALELDDSALYLCASSGGQGTNYGYTFGSGTRLTVV.

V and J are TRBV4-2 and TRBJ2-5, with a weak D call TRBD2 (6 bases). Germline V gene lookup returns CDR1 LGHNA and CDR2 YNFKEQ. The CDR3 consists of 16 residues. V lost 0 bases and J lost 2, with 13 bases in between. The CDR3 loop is CASSQDDGGKQETQYF. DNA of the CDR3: TGTGCCAGCAGCCAAGATGATGGGGGGAAACAAGAGACCCAGTACTTC.

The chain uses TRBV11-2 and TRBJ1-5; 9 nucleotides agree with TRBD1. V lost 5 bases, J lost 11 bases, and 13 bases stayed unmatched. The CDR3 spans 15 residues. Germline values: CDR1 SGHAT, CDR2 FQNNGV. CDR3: CASSDRDRDPGAQHF. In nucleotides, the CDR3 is TGTGCCAGCAGCGACCGGGACAGGGACCCGGGGGCCCAGCATTTT.

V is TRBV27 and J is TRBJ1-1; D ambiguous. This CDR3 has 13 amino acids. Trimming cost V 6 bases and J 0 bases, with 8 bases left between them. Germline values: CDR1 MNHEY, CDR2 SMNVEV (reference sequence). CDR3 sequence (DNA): TGTGCCAGCAGGGCAGGCCTGAACACTGAAGCTTTCTTT. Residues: CASRAGLNTEAFF.

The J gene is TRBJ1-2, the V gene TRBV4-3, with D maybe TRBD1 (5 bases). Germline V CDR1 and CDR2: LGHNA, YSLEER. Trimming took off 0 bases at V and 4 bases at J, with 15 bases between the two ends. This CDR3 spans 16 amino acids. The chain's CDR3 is CASSQDPTPGRYGYTF. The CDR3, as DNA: TGCGCCAGCAGCCAAGACCCGACGCCAGGGCGCTATGGCTACACCTTC.

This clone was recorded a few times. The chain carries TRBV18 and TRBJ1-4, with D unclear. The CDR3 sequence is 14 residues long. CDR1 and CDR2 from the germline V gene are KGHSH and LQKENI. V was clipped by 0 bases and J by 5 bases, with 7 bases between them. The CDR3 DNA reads TGTGCCAGCTCACCACCGGTGGAGAATGAAAAACTGTTTTTT. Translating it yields CASSPPVENEKLFF.

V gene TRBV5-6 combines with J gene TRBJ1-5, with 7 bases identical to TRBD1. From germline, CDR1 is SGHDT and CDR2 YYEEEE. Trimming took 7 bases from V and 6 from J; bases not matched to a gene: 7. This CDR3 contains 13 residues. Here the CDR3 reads CASGQNRGQPQHF. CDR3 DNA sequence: TGTGCCAGCGGCCAGAACAGGGGTCAGCCCCAGCATTTT.

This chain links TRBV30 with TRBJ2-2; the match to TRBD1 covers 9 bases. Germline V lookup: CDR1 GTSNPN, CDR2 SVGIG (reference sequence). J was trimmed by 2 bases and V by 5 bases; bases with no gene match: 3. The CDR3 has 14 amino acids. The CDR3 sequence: CAWWGQGNTGELFF. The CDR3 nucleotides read TGTGCCTGGTGGGGACAGGGTAACACCGGGGAGCTGTTTTTT.

Here the CDR3 DNA reads TGTGCCAGCAGCTTACAACAGAACACTGAAGCTTTCTTT. This gives the protein CASSLQQNTEAFF. V gene TRBV7-9 combines with J gene TRBJ1-1, with D hard to call. The CDR3 totals 13 residues. Trimming removed 2 bases at V and 1 base at J, with 5 bases between. Germline V CDR1 and CDR2: SEHNR, FQNEAQ (reference sequence).

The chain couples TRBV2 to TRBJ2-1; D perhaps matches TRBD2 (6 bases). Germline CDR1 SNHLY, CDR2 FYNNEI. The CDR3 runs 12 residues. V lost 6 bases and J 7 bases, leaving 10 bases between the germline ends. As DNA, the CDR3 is TGTGCCAGCAGGTCGGAGGGAAATGAGCAGTTCTTC. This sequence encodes CASRSEGNEQFF.

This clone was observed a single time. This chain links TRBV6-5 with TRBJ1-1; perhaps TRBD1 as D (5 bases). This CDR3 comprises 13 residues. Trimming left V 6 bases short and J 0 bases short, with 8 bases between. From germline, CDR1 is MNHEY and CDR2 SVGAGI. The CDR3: CASRTAMNTEAFF. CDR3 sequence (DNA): TGTGCCAGCAGGACAGCGATGAACACTGAAGCTTTCTTT.

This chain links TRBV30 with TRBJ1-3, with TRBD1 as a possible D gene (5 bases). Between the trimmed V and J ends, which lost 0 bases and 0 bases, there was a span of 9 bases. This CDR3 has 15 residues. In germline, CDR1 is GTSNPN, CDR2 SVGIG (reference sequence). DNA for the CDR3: TGTGCCTGGAGTGTTGACAGCCACTCTGGAAACACCATATATTTT. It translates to CAWSVDSHSGNTIYF.

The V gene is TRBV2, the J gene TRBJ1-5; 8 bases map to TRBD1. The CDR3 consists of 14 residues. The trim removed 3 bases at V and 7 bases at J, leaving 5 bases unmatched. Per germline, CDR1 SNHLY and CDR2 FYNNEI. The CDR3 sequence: CASSDDRGSQPQHF. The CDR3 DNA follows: TGTGCCAGCAGTGACGACAGGGGCAGCCAGCCCCAGCATTTT.

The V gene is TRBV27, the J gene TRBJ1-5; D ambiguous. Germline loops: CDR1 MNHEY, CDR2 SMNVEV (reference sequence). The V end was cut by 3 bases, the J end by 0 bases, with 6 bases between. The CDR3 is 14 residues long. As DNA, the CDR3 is TGTGCCAGCAGTTTTTCAGATAGCAATCAGCCCCAGCATTTT. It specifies CASSFSDSNQPQHF.

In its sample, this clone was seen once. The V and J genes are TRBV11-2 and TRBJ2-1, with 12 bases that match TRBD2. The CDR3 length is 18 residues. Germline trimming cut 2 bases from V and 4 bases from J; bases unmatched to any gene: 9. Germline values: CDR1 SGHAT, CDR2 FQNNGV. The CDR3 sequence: CASSLYRTSGIGYNEQFF. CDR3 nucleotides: TGTGCCAGCAGCTTATATAGGACTAGCGGGATCGGGTACAATGAGCAGTTCTTC.